Shown below are 13 T cell receptor beta chains from a single sample sequenced in a study of blood T cell repertoires in COVID-19. The table came from immunoSEQ multiplex PCR; TCRdb's copy has only in-frame clones and leaves some out. The sample shows fewer than 300,000 clones, 70% to 75% of them seen only once. Sequences were obtained from peripheral blood. Receptors originate from an elderly woman with acute or convalescent COVID-19.

In this sample, this clone turned up a few times. The chain carries TRBV18 and TRBJ1-1; D is uncertain. CDR3 size: 15 residues. Germline-derived CDR1 and CDR2 are KGHSH and LQKENI. The germline V and J ends were trimmed by 1 base and 0 bases, with 9 bases remaining between them. Here the CDR3 DNA reads TGTGCCAGCTCACCACGCGTAGTCATGAACACTGAAGCTTTCTTT. Protein: CASSPRVVMNTEAFF.

V and J are TRBV12-3 or TRBV12-4 and TRBJ2-2; D uncertain. Trimming left V 5 bases short and J 3 bases short, with 4 bases between. This CDR3 region has 12 residues. The CDR3 coding sequence is TGTGCCAGCAGTCCGGACACCGGGGAGCTGTTTTTT. This gives the protein CASSPDTGELFF.

This chain joins TRBV6-2 or TRBV6-3 and TRBJ1-6; D may be TRBD1 (5 bases). CDR3 length: 16 residues. CDR1 is MNHEY, CDR2 SVGEGT, per germline. V lost 2 bases, J lost 6 bases, and 14 bases lay in between. This chain's CDR3 is CASSYDRGLGNSPLHF. The CDR3 DNA is TGTGCCAGCAGTTACGATCGGGGGTTGGGTAATTCACCCCTCCACTTT.

This clone was seen a single time. The gene calls are TRBV6-5 and TRBJ1-1; D remains unclear. The CDR3 contains 14 residues. Looked up from germline, CDR1 is MNHEY and CDR2 is SVGAGI. Deletions cut 0 bases from V and 4 bases from J, with 9 bases between. For the CDR3, the DNA is TGTGCCAGCAGTTACTCGAGGGCGGGCACTGAAGCTTTCTTT. Its translation: CASSYSRAGTEAFF.

The chain joins TRBV4-3 to TRBJ1-2; no clear D. CDR3 length: 13 residues. V lost 0 bases, J lost 11 bases, and 13 bases lay in between. Germline V gives CDR1 LGHNA, CDR2 YSLEER. CDR3 in DNA: TGCGCCAGCAGCCAAGAAACTTGGGCAACTTACACCTTC. It codes for CASSQETWATYTF.

The V call is TRBV5-1, the J call TRBJ2-2, with 10 bases identical to TRBD1. CDR3 length: 13 residues. Germline loops: CDR1 SGHRS, CDR2 YFSETQ. With 5 bases clipped from V and 6 bases from J, the junction kept 1 base outside the gene matches. As DNA, the CDR3 is TGCGCCAGCAGTGGACAGGGGGCCGGGGAGCTGTTTTTT. It specifies CASSGQGAGELFF.

CDR3 sequence reads: CASSRIRQGGGSNQPQHF. CDR3 nucleotide sequence: TGTGCCAGCTCACGTATTCGACAGGGTGGGGGTAGCAATCAGCCCCAGCATTTT. The chain couples TRBV18 to TRBJ1-5, with TRBD1 matching over 7 bases. The CDR3 covers 18 residues. CDR1 is KGHSH, CDR2 LQKENI, per germline. V shed 4 bases, J shed 0 bases, and the junction held 12 bases outside the gene matches. The entire variable domain, with the rest obtained from reference TRBV18 and TRBJ1-5, is as follows: NAGVMQNPRHLVRRRGQEARLRCSPMKGHSHVYWYRQLPEEGLKFMVYLQKENIIDESGMPKERFSAEFPKEGPSILRIQQVVRGDSAAYFCASSRIRQGGGSNQPQHFGDGTRLSIL.

The chain carries TRBV4-1 and TRBJ1-3, with D maybe TRBD1 (5 bases). V was pared by 4 bases and J by 11 bases, with 21 bases between. CDR1 MGHRA and CDR2 YSYEKL come from the germline V gene. The CDR3 extends over 15 amino acids. Here the CDR3 reads CASSRGQGGEGAIYF. CDR3 DNA sequence: TGCGCCAGCAGCCGGGGTCAGGGTGGAGAAGGGGCCATATATTTT.

Only one count was recorded for this clone. The genes are TRBV7-2 and TRBJ2-3; 15 bases match TRBD2. CDR1 SGHTA and CDR2 FQGNSA come from the germline V gene. The CDR3 has 14 residues. V shed 4 bases, J shed 14 bases, and the junction held 7 bases outside the gene matches. Here the CDR3 DNA reads TGTGCCAGCAGCTCGGGACTAGCGGGGGGAAGTCGGTATTTT. The encoded protein is CASSSGLAGGSRYF. Drawing the rest from reference TRBV7-2 and TRBJ2-3, the complete variable domain is GAGVSQSPSNKVTEKGKDVELRCDPISGHTALYWYRQSLGQGLEFLIYFQGNSAPDKSGLPSDRFSAERTGGSVSTLTIQRTQQEDSAVYLCASSSGLAGGSRYFGPGTRLTVL.

This clone was detected only a few times. This CDR3 is also generated by other DNA sequences in the sample. This sequence joins TRBV6-5 and TRBJ1-4, with TRBD1 identical over 9 bases. Losses at the gene ends were 1 base for V and 2 bases for J; bases not matched to a gene: 2. There are 16 residues in the CDR3. CDR1 and CDR2 (germline): MNHEY, SVGAGI. CDR3 coding DNA: TGTGCCAGCAGTTACTTACAGGGGGCCACTAATGAAAAACTGTTTTTT. Amino acids: CASSYLQGATNEKLFF.

V usage is TRBV15 and J usage is TRBJ2-5, with a possible D match to TRBD2 (6 bases). CDR1 and CDR2 (germline): LNHNV, YYDKDF (reference sequence). This CDR3 comprises 13 residues. V was clipped by 5 bases and J by 4 bases, with 11 bases between them. The DNA for the CDR3 is TGTGCCACCAGCCCCCGACTAGGAGAGACCCAGTACTTC. Translated, it gives CATSPRLGETQYF.

This chain connects TRBV7-8 to TRBJ1-4, with no clear D. Germline CDR1 SGHVS, CDR2 FQNEAQ. Trimming stripped 4 bases from V and 4 bases from J, with 7 bases between. The CDR3 has 13 residues. In DNA, the CDR3 is TGTGCCAGCAGCTCGACTGGTAATGAAAAACTGTTTTTT. Translating gives CASSSTGNEKLFF.

The genes are TRBV5-1 and TRBJ2-7, with 9 positions matching TRBD2. Germline V gene lookup returns CDR1 SGHRS and CDR2 YFSETQ. V was pared by 0 bases and J by 2 bases, with 0 bases of the junction left unmatched. The CDR3 runs 14 residues. DNA for the CDR3: TGCGCCAGCAGCTTGGCTAGCGGGGCCTACGAGCAGTACTTC. This codes for CASSLASGAYEQYF.